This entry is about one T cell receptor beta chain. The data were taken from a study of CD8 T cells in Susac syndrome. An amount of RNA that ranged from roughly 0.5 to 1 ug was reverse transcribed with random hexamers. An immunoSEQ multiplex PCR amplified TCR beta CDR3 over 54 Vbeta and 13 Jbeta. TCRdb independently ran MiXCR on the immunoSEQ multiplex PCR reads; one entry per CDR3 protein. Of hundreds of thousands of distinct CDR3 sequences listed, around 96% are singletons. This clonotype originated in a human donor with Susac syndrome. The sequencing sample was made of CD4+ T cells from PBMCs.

The CDR3 DNA reads as TGCAGTGCTAGAAGGCAGGGCGATGAAAAACTGTTTTTT. Protein: CSARRQGDEKLFF. The rearrangement uses TRBV20-1 and TRBJ1-4, with D perhaps matching TRBD1 (5 bases). Trimming cost V 2 bases and J 6 bases, with 10 bases left between them. The CDR3 totals 13 residues. Germline V gives CDR1 DFQATT, CDR2 SNEGSKA (reference sequence).